This T cell receptor beta chain derives from a study of cytomegalovirus exposure and HLA in healthy donors. Germline V gives CDR1 MDHEN, CDR2 SYDVKM. J was trimmed by 3 bases and V by 6 bases; bases with no gene match: 8. This CDR3 is 16 amino acids long. General study findings and limits: The HLA-A and HLA-B alleles of most subjects were reportedly predicted accurately from TCR beta sequences.

Of note for this clone: The antigen is not known.

PCR employed 60 Vbeta and 13 Jbeta primers. In the original analysis: Per a later analysis, the number of unique TCR beta chains was around 80 million, of which 9 million to 12 million were shared. TCRdb keeps only in-frame clones here, not all; method: immunoSEQ multiplex PCR. The DNA gave D and trimming, while V, J and clone size come from that table. The sample holds 200,000 to 250,000 clones; about 80% are singletons and the top ten take about 1.4%. The clonotype was recovered from a girl between 5 and 17 years old in good health and CMV-seronegative. Source material: PBMCs. The genes are TRBV28 and TRBJ2-3; TRBD1 aligns across 11 bases. CDR3 in amino acids: CASRTDRGQETDTQYF. The DNA of the CDR3 is TGTGCCAGCAGGACGGACAGGGGGCAGGAGACAGATACGCAGTATTTT.